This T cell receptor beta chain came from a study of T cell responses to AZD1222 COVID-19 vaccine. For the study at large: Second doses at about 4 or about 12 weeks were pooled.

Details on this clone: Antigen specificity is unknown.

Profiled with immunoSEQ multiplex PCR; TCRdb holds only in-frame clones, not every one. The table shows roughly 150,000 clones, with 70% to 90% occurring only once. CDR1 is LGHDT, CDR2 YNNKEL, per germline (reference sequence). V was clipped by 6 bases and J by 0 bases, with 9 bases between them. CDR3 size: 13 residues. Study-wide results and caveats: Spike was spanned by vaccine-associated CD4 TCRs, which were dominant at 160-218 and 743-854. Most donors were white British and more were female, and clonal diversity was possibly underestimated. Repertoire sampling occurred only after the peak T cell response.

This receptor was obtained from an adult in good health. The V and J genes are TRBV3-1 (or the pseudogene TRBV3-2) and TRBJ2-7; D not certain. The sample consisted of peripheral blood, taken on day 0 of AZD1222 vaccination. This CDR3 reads CASRGFVSYEQYF. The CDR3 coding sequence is TGTGCCAGCAGGGGATTTGTCTCCTACGAGCAGTACTTC.